Included here is one T cell receptor beta chain sequence, with context. The antigen remains undetermined. This CDR3 is built from 10 residues. The ends were cut back, 8 bases at V and 6 bases at J, with 7 bases in the middle. Germline-derived CDR1 and CDR2 are LNHNV and YYDKDF (reference sequence). The sample comes from a study of CD8 T cells in Susac syndrome. Study-level results: The study conceded that relatively few individuals underwent its TCR sequencing and HLA analysis.

With random hexamers, reverse transcription was performed on roughly 0.5 to 1 ug of RNA. TCRdb processed the immunoSEQ multiplex PCR reads anew with MiXCR; each CDR3 protein has one entry. This sample yields roughly 130,000 distinct CDR3 sequences, of which about 93% are seen a single time; about 0.29% belongs to the top ten. This clonotype was sampled from a human donor with Susac syndrome. The chain couples TRBV15 to TRBJ1-1; the D is unclear. Material for sequencing was CD8+ T cells from PBMCs. The DNA of the CDR3 is TGTGCCACCCCGATTCCTGAAGCTTTCTTT. The encoded protein is CATPIPEAFF.